These T cell receptor beta chains were read from a single sample in a study of Ad26.COV2.S vaccination and SARS-CoV-2 variants. The table came from immunoSEQ multiplex PCR; TCRdb's copy has only in-frame clones and leaves some out. The repertoire has roughly 700,000 clones, roughly 90% of them found once; the top ten carry about 1.5%. The specimen comprised peripheral blood, sampled in a trial of Ad26.COV2.S vaccine versus placebo. Source of these receptors: a person between 18 and 65 years old who received the Ad26.COV2.S COVID-19 vaccine or a placebo. Each CDR3 is given with its conserved first and last residue. The order of the fields is V gene, J gene, CDR3 protein.

v_call: TRBV5-5; j_call: TRBJ2-1; cdr3_aa: CASSLGPQRVSYNEQFF
v_call: TRBV19; j_call: TRBJ2-7; cdr3_aa: CASSIVGYEQYF
v_call: TRBV12-3/TRBV12-4; j_call: TRBJ2-7; cdr3_aa: CASRQTGGYEQYF
v_call: TRBV29-1; j_call: TRBJ2-5; cdr3_aa: CSVGTGGRETQYF
v_call: TRBV5-4; j_call: TRBJ2-3; cdr3_aa: CASSLGGVADTQYF
v_call: TRBV29-1; j_call: TRBJ1-4; cdr3_aa: CSVMGPQGSNEKLFF
v_call: TRBV6-1; j_call: TRBJ2-3; cdr3_aa: CASSDTFSGRVPDTQYF
v_call: TRBV27; j_call: TRBJ2-3; cdr3_aa: CASSPRLAQRGTQYF
v_call: TRBV4-3; j_call: TRBJ2-2; cdr3_aa: CASSQDPGREGELFF
v_call: TRBV5-4; j_call: TRBJ2-1; cdr3_aa: CASSLGGNLYNEQFF
v_call: TRBV19; j_call: TRBJ2-7; cdr3_aa: CASSPGTPVEQYF
v_call: TRBV19; j_call: TRBJ1-1; cdr3_aa: CASALDRKDTEAFF
v_call: TRBV9; j_call: TRBJ2-1; cdr3_aa: CASSRISQGGNEQFF
v_call: TRBV27; j_call: TRBJ2-3; cdr3_aa: CASSPIVRTSGADTQYF
v_call: TRBV6-2/TRBV6-3; j_call: TRBJ1-6; cdr3_aa: CASSYGTGNSPLHF
v_call: TRBV5-1; j_call: TRBJ2-7; cdr3_aa: CASSFLLAGGGYEQYF
v_call: TRBV15; j_call: TRBJ2-5; cdr3_aa: CATSTHSSGQETQYF
v_call: TRBV30; j_call: TRBJ2-2; cdr3_aa: CAWKMGGGVTGELFF
v_call: TRBV20-1; j_call: TRBJ1-5; cdr3_aa: CSAKGGAQHF
v_call: TRBV3-1/TRBV3-2; j_call: TRBJ1-1; cdr3_aa: CASSQDVTEAFF
v_call: TRBV5-1; j_call: TRBJ2-1; cdr3_aa: CASTLQGEGSYNEQFF
v_call: TRBV5-1; j_call: TRBJ2-7; cdr3_aa: CASSSKGYEQYF
v_call: TRBV7-9; j_call: TRBJ1-5; cdr3_aa: CASSLFPPGNQPQHF
v_call: TRBV7-9; j_call: TRBJ2-2; cdr3_aa: CASSSPNTGELFF
v_call: TRBV7-8; j_call: TRBJ2-7; cdr3_aa: CASSLAGTIQYF
v_call: TRBV12-3/TRBV12-4; j_call: TRBJ1-2; cdr3_aa: CASSSYGAYGYTF
v_call: TRBV27; j_call: TRBJ1-5; cdr3_aa: CASSPYGSDSNQPQHF
v_call: TRBV7-2; j_call: TRBJ2-3; cdr3_aa: CASRLAGGDTQYF
v_call: TRBV24-1; j_call: TRBJ1-5; cdr3_aa: CATSDSGQPQHF
v_call: TRBV30; j_call: TRBJ2-7; cdr3_aa: CAWAYRGYEQYF
v_call: TRBV7-2; j_call: TRBJ2-7; cdr3_aa: CASSLGGPSSYEQYF
v_call: TRBV4-1; j_call: TRBJ1-2; cdr3_aa: CASSQGGLTSGYTF
v_call: TRBV5-1; j_call: TRBJ1-6; cdr3_aa: CASSLEAGHNSPLHF
v_call: TRBV3-1/TRBV3-2; j_call: TRBJ2-3; cdr3_aa: CASSHRTIGGRSTDTQYF
v_call: TRBV6-5; j_call: TRBJ1-1; cdr3_aa: CASSYGRVPEAFF
v_call: TRBV5-8; j_call: TRBJ1-4; cdr3_aa: CASSHRTGGNEKLFF
v_call: TRBV18; j_call: TRBJ1-1; cdr3_aa: CASSPDDRPNTEAFF
v_call: TRBV10-3; j_call: TRBJ1-1; cdr3_aa: CAISERGGETEAFF
v_call: TRBV10-2; j_call: TRBJ1-1; cdr3_aa: CASSAYSWSNTEAFF
v_call: TRBV6-6; j_call: TRBJ2-7; cdr3_aa: CASILGQGAYEQYF
v_call: TRBV6-2/TRBV6-3; j_call: TRBJ1-4; cdr3_aa: CASSGGTGGGYEKLFF
v_call: TRBV3-1/TRBV3-2; j_call: TRBJ1-2; cdr3_aa: CASSPTGTGKGGYTF
v_call: TRBV5-1; j_call: TRBJ2-3; cdr3_aa: CASSPGGNGDTQYF
v_call: TRBV10-1; j_call: TRBJ1-1; cdr3_aa: CASELGNTEAFF
v_call: TRBV18; j_call: TRBJ2-3; cdr3_aa: CASSPRRGNTDTQYF
v_call: TRBV6-5; j_call: TRBJ2-7; cdr3_aa: CASSPQGYEQYF
v_call: TRBV15; j_call: TRBJ1-5; cdr3_aa: CATSPAGHLNQPQHF
v_call: TRBV13; j_call: TRBJ1-3; cdr3_aa: CASSLDLGTTGNTIYF